This T cell receptor beta chain was recovered during a study of cytomegalovirus exposure and HLA in healthy donors. Overall study context: An early data release held tens of millions of unique TCRs from HLA-typed donors. Researchers found that around 80% of over 350 genotyped donors fell within the Caucasian-associated ancestry cluster. Whole-study results and caveats: Certain sequence variants were highly shared and formed a cluster, and this cluster was likely a sequencing artifact.

The PCR made use of 60 Vbeta and 13 Jbeta primers. Clones were read by immunoSEQ multiplex PCR, and TCRdb kept only the in-frame ones, dropping some. The data contain roughly 100,000 clones, nearly 85% of them singletons. Only one count was recorded for this clone. Its antigen remains unidentified. Unrecorded immune exposure was likely among donors, who were nominally healthy when sampled. Sequencing used PBMCs. The source is a man younger than 35 in good health and CMV-seronegative.

CDR3 DNA sequence: TGCGCCAGCGGGGTCTTATTGACAGCTAACGAGCAGTACTTC. It is translated as CASGVLLTANEQYF. The chain carries TRBV10-2 and TRBJ2-7; D might be TRBD1 (5 bases). V was shortened by 8 bases and J by 5 bases, with 19 bases between the two germline ends. Germline V CDR1 and CDR2: WSHSY, SAAADI. This CDR3 region has 14 residues.